This TCR beta chain was observed in a study of human T cells and chemical hapten exposure. At the level of the study: Doses of diphenylcyclopropenone went to the patients' scalps weekly throughout the roughly 25-week study. Points from the study as a whole: TCRs whose frequency exceeded 1 in 1000 remained the same following DPC sensitization.

This clonotype was picked up one time. Its antigen is not identified. Time point given: patch test 1, 2 weeks after DPC sensitization. The treatment was: therapeutic diphenylcyclopropenone sensitization with weekly scalp DPC. The total RNA was obtained from whole blood that was not fractionated. TCRdb ran MiXCR on the RACE reads and lists one entry per CDR3 protein. The sample records about 74,000 distinct CDR3 sequences, 32% being singletons. CDR3 length equals 17 residues. Germline values: CDR1 SGHVT, CDR2 SQSDAQ. V lost 4 bases and J lost 5, with 21 bases in between. The V call is TRBV7-4, the J call TRBJ1-5; D remains unclear. Specimen: whole blood, collected in connection with sensitization to the hapten diphenylcyclopropenone (DPC). The clonotype originates from a man aged 40-49 years with alopecia areata. Some clones in this sample may be carry-over from other donors' samples. The CDR3 nucleotides are TGTGCCAGCAGCTCTAGAGGAAGAGCCCATTCCGATCAGCCCCAGCATTTT. Amino acids: CASSSRGRAHSDQPQHF.